This T cell receptor (beta chain) was identified in a study of OX40 agonist ivuxolimab in advanced cancers. This clone was detected a few times. The antigen is undetermined. Libraries were prepared by immunoSEQ multiplex PCR; TCRdb keeps only in-frame clonotypes and omits some of them. The sample carries approximately 60,000 clones, 75% to 85% recorded once. The CDR3 runs to 14 residues. V dropped 8 bases and J dropped 0 bases, with 15 bases sitting between them. CDR1 is SGHNT, CDR2 YYREEE, per germline (reference sequence). The study's findings and limits: The expanded peripheral T cells' antigen specificity was not determined.

The chain recombines TRBV5-4 with TRBJ2-7; D possibly corresponds to TRBD2 (7 bases). The sample here was CD4+ or CD8+ T cells sorted from blood, taken in a trial of the OX40 agonist ivuxolimab. The clonotype comes from an adult with an advanced solid tumor such as melanoma, head and neck, liver or kidney cancer. The CDR3 nucleotides are TGTGCCAGGGTTACGGGGGGCGTCTCCTACGAGCAGTACTTC. Encoded protein: CARVTGGVSYEQYF.